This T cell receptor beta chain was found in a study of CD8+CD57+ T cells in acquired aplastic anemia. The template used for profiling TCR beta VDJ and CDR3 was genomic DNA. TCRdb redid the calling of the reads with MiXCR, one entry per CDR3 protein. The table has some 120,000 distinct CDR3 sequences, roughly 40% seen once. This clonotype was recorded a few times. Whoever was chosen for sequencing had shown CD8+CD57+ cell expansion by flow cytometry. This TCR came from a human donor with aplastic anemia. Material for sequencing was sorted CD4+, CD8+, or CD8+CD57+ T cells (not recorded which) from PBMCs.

The CDR3 reads CASSYRVSEAFF. CDR3 nucleotide sequence: TGTGCCAGTAGCTACAGGGTTTCTGAAGCTTTCTTT. This chain uses TRBV19 with TRBJ1-1; D is possibly TRBD1 (6 bases). The germline gives CDR1 LNHDA, CDR2 SQIVND (reference sequence). V was shortened by 6 bases and J by 6 bases, with 11 bases between the two germline ends. CDR3 length equals 12 residues.